A single sample gave rise to the 2 T cell receptor beta chains below, sequenced in a study of vaccination and CD4 T cells after COVID-19. Researchers used the Oncomine TCR Beta short-read assay to sequence DNA from cultured CD4+ T cells. One entry per CDR3 protein, called by TCRdb with MiXCR from the PCR reads. The table has about 11,000 distinct CDR3 sequences, more than 50% seen once. These receptors are not linked to any known antigen. As for treatment: roughly ten-day PBMC culture with coronavirus spike peptide pools or control peptides (ViraFEST assay). Sequenced input: CD4+ T cells from blood, cultured in vitro. The source of these receptors is a human donor who had recovered from COVID-19.

The CDR3 DNA reads as TGTGCCAGCAGCCCTGGACAGATGCAGTACTTC. This sequence encodes CASSPGQMQYF. The genes are TRBV7-9 and TRBJ2-7; a possible D gene is TRBD1 (6 bases). Trimming left V 5 bases short and J 9 bases short, with 11 bases between. Looked up from germline, CDR1 is SEHNR and CDR2 is FQNEAQ (reference sequence). There are 11 residues in the CDR3.

This clonotype showed up just once. V usage is TRBV30 and J usage is TRBJ2-7; weak D call: TRBD1 (5 bases). This CDR3 is 13 amino acids long. Germline values: CDR1 GTSNPN, CDR2 SVGIG (reference sequence). Trimming shortened V by 1 base and J by 2 bases, and 9 bases separated the two germline ends. The CDR3 sequence is CAWSADTTYEQYF. As DNA, the CDR3 is TGTGCCTGGAGTGCGGACACTACCTACGAGCAGTACTTC.